Sequencing of this T cell receptor (beta chain) was carried out in a study of human T cells and chemical hapten exposure (dated by TCRdb to 2020 to 2023). General notes on the study: For sensitization, 2% DPC in acetone was applied to a roughly 2 cm by roughly 2 cm area of upper inner arm skin. Most of the patients in the cohort were female, and the cohort covered alopecia areata with under or over 50% scalp involvement, alopecia totalis and alopecia universalis. Blood samples were taken from patients before sensitization (week 0) and then at 2, 6 and about 24 weeks after DPC sensitization. The libraries were sequenced as a pool, and the TCR yield per sample differed mostly because of small variations in library volumes within the pool. Patch testing was done on the upper back using Finn chambers containing 0.01% DPC, and results were scored after 6 days according to International Contact Dermatitis Research Group standards. For TCR sequencing, blood came from 25 to 35 alopecia patients at anywhere from one to four time points (pre-sensitization, 2, 6 and 24 weeks). Throughout the study period of about 25 weeks, patients also received therapeutic DPC doses to the scalp every week. The study tracked peripheral blood TCR repertoire changes in vivo during primary and secondary sensitization to the hapten diphenylcyclopropenone (DPC) in alopecia patients.

The sample's time point label, decoded: pre-sensitization, week 0. The treatment or condition label here, explained by the study, means: therapeutic diphenylcyclopropenone sensitization with weekly scalp DPC. At each patch-test visit, blood was drawn before the patch test was applied. Patients were eligible if aged 18 to 70, diagnosed with alopecia and judged suitable for DPC therapy, and pregnant patients were excluded. Total RNA was extracted from unfractionated whole blood that had been collected in Tempus Blood RNA tubes. This clonotype came up many times. What antigen it recognizes has not been identified. There are no base qualities to consult, and no much larger clone falls within one base. Taken from cysteine to phenylalanine, the CDR3 has 13 residues. Left in the record is the CDR3 DNA by itself, 39 bases read in frame from the first base. Trimming at the junction amounts to 2 bases on V and 3 bases on J, and the germline ends lie 4 bases apart. In the germline V gene, CDR1 corresponds to SGHVS and CDR2 to FQNEAQ.

What the research found in general, with its limitations: Because all patients had alopecia, a presumed autoimmune disease, the immune response of the patients might differ from that of healthy individuals. No change with DPC sensitization was found in the number of TCRs above 1 in 1000 frequency, and no evidence of global repertoire structure alterations was found. Patch test score correlated positively with the number of PT1 expanded TCRs, reaching significance at thresholds 8, 16 and 32 but not at 4. Compared with pre-sensitization or healthy control sets, expanded TCRs formed significantly more large CDR3 similarity clusters, which is consistent with antigen-driven responses. After repeated subsampling, the strength of the expansion versus patch-test correlation and the threshold at which it became significant changed.

The protocol used for the library was RACE. Sequencing took place on a NextSeq 500. During library preparation, unique molecular identifiers were attached to individual cDNA molecules so that TCRs could be counted quantitatively and reproducibly. From each blood RNA sample, both TCR alpha and TCR beta chains were sequenced. The authors' analysis ran thus. Samples had a median of about 90,000 TCRs, with a range from about 20,000 to 690,600. The Decombinator software suite was used to annotate V, J and CDR3 in the TCR reads. For PS versus PT1 abundance plots, all samples were subsampled to the same number of TCRs (28,000). Expanded TCRs were defined as absent before sensitization and observed at least eight times at the 2-week time point. TCRdb trimmed public reads at Q25 via fastp, called clones via MiXCR and kept in-frame beta chains. Identical CDR3 protein sequences are pooled into one entry, listed with their most common genes and DNA. These V and J calls rely on TCRdb rather than the paper's analysis. Counted in this sample were 200,000 to 300,000 distinct CDR3 sequences; 7.5% to 10% of them appeared once. Less than 3% of the sample belongs to the ten largest clones.

Recombination joined TRBV7-8 with TRBJ2-2; confidence is insufficient to name the D gene. The receptor's source is a woman aged 40 to 50 with alopecia areata. Some clones in this sample may be carry-over from other donors' samples. Material: whole blood, obtained in connection with sensitization to the hapten diphenylcyclopropenone (DPC). The nucleotide sequence reads TGTGCCAGCAGCTTAATATACACCGGGGAGCTGTTTTTT. Translated, it gives CASSLIYTGELFF.